A selection of T cell receptor beta chains follows, all from one sample in a study of immune evolution from preneoplasia to lung adenocarcinoma. Clones were sequenced by immunoSEQ multiplex PCR, and TCRdb holds only the in-frame ones, with some missing. Here the sample spans 9,500 to 12,000 clones, 80% to 90% being singletons. The specimen was FFPE invasive lung adenocarcinoma tissue. All receptors derive from a person aged 70 to 80 with invasive lung adenocarcinoma. Both conserved end residues are part of each CDR3. D genes are given only for firm matches. Size is stated for part of the rows, as once, few or many counts, or as a class when the clone is expanded.

clone size	D gene	J gene	V gene	CDR3 DNA	CDR3 protein
-	-	TRBJ1-4	TRBV28	TGTGCCAGCAGTCCCTCCTTTACCGGACTGTTTTTT	CASSPSFTGLFF
-	-	TRBJ1-1	TRBV7-3	TGTGCCAGCAGCTTAACGAGGGGGGGTACTGAAGCTTTCTTT	CASSLTRGGTEAFF
-	-	TRBJ2-7	TRBV29-1	TGCAGCGCGGCGGGACAGCAAAGCTCCTACGAGCAGTACTTC	CSAAGQQSSYEQYF
-	TRBD2	TRBJ2-5	TRBV27	TGTGCCAGCAGTGCCCTAGCGGGAGGGCAAGAGACCCAGTACTTC	CASSALAGGQETQYF
-	-	TRBJ1-5	TRBV2	TGTGCCAGCAGTGATCTATACGGGTGGGGCGATCAGCCCCAGCATTTT	CASSDLYGWGDQPQHF
-	-	TRBJ1-1	TRBV7-3	TGTGCCAGCAGCGCTCGTATGAACACTGAAGCTTTCTTT	CASSARMNTEAFF
-	TRBD1	TRBJ2-2	TRBV11-2	TGTGCCAGCAGACCCGGACAGGGTTTTTCCGGGGAGCTGTTTTTT	CASRPGQGFSGELFF
-	-	TRBJ1-5	TRBV30	TGTGCCTGGGCTGTAGCGGCGGGGCATAGCAATCAGCCCCAGCATTTT	CAWAVAAGHSNQPQHF
-	-	TRBJ2-3	TRBV29-1	TGCAGCGTTGGACAGGGAGGAGATACGCAGTATTTT	CSVGQGGDTQYF
-	TRBD2	TRBJ2-1	TRBV9	TGTGCCAGCAGCCCCGGACTAGCGGGGGGCGAGCAGTTCTTC	CASSPGLAGGEQFF
-	-	TRBJ1-3	TRBV30	TGTGCCTGGAGCCCGGCTTCCACTGGAAACACCATATATTTT	CAWSPASTGNTIYF
-	TRBD1	TRBJ1-2	TRBV6-6	TGTGCCAGCAGTTCAGCGGGACAGGGCCTCTATGGCTACACCTTC	CASSSAGQGLYGYTF
-	-	TRBJ2-7	TRBV10-3	TGTGCCATCAGTGCTCAGGATTCCTACGAGCAGTACTTC	CAISAQDSYEQYF
-	TRBD1	TRBJ1-5	TRBV4-2	TGTGCCAGCAGCCCCTCGGGACAGAGAGATCAGCCCCAGCATTTT	CASSPSGQRDQPQHF
-	-	TRBJ2-7	TRBV7-9	TGTGCCAGCAGTTCCCCGGGACGGACCTACGAGCAGTACTTC	CASSSPGRTYEQYF
-	-	TRBJ1-1	TRBV27	TGTGCCAGCAGTCGTGGGTTGAACACTGAAGCTTTCTTT	CASSRGLNTEAFF
-	-	TRBJ2-1	TRBV5-6	TGTGCCAGCAGCCGACTGGACGGAGAAACGAAGCAGTTCTTC	CASSRLDGETKQFF
few	-	TRBJ2-5	TRBV2	TGTGCCAGCAGTGAGATGAAAAAAGCGGCGGGGTCGTACCAAGAGACCCAGTACTTC	CASSEMKKAAGSYQETQYF
-	-	TRBJ2-7	TRBV20-1	TGCAGTGCGACACTTTCCTACGAGCAGTACTTC	CSATLSYEQYF
-	-	TRBJ2-3	TRBV21-1	TGTGCCAGCAGCAATAGTTTTCTGGGTCGGCTGTTTGTTCGCGGGACAGATACGCAGTATTTT	CASSNSFLGRLFVRGTDTQYF
-	TRBD1	TRBJ1-5	TRBV7-8	TGTGCCAGCAGCTTAGGTATTATCAGACAGGGGGGCGATCAGCCCCAGCATTTT	CASSLGIIRQGGDQPQHF
-	-	TRBJ2-3	TRBV5-1	TGCGCCAGCAGCCCGGTAACAGGGCCACACACAGATACGCAGTATTTT	CASSPVTGPHTDTQYF
once	TRBD1	TRBJ2-6	TRBV5-4	TGTGCCAGCAGCTTGAGTGGGTGGCAGGGGGCTGGGGCCAACGTCCTGACTTTC	CASSLSGWQGAGANVLTF
-	-	TRBJ2-5	TRBV11-2	TGTGCCAGCAGCTTATCAGGGGTTGGTGAGACCCAGTACTTC	CASSLSGVGETQYF
-	-	TRBJ1-1	TRBV5-6	TGTGCCAGCAGTTCCTCAGGGTCGGCCCTTGAAGCTTTCTTT	CASSSSGSALEAFF